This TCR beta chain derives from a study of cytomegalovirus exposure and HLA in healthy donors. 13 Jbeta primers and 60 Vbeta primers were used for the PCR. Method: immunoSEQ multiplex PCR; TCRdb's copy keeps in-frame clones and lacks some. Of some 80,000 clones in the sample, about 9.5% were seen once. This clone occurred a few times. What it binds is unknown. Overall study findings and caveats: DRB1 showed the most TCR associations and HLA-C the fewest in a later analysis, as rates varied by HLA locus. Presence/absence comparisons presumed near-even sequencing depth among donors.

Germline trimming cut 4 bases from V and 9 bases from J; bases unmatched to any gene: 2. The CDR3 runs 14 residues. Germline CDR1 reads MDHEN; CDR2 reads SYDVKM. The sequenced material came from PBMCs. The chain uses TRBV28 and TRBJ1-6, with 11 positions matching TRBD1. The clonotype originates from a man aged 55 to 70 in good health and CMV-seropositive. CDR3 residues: CASSWTGGVSPLHF. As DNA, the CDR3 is TGTGCCAGCAGTTGGACAGGGGGCGTTTCACCCCTCCACTTT. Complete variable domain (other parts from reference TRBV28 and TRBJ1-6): DVKVTQSSRYLVKRTGEKVFLECVQDMDHENMFWYRQDPGLGLRLIYFSYDVKMKEKGDIPEGYSVSREKKERFSLILESASTNQTSMYLCASSWTGGVSPLHFGNGTRLTVT.